These 3 T cell receptor beta chains share one sample of origin, sequenced in a study of beta chain features in type 1 diabetes. Isolated RNA was reverse transcribed in full, so expressed TCRB transcripts were sequenced. Sequenced by immunoSEQ multiplex PCR; TCRdb stores in-frame clones only, minus some. The sample records about 620,000 clones, roughly a sixth being singletons. The sequencing input was naive CD4+ T cells from blood. All receptors come from a man aged 18 to 29 in good health.

The chain joins TRBV5-4 to TRBJ2-3; D ambiguous. The CDR3 sequence is 14 residues long. The V gene lost 4 bases and the J gene lost 0 bases, with 9 bases spanning the gap. In germline, CDR1 is SGHNT, CDR2 YYREEE (reference sequence). Here the CDR3 reads CASSVGSSTDTQYF. As DNA, the CDR3 is TGTGCCAGCAGCGTGGGGTCTAGCACAGATACGCAGTATTTT.

The chain couples TRBV9 to TRBJ1-2; no definite D call. The germline V and J ends were trimmed by 0 bases and 4 bases, with 13 bases remaining between them. The CDR3 consists of 15 residues. Germline V gives CDR1 SGDLS, CDR2 YYNGEE. CDR3: CASSVGTALVYGYTF. CDR3 in DNA: TGTGCCAGCAGCGTAGGGACCGCTTTAGTCTATGGCTACACCTTC.

This chain joins TRBV2 and TRBJ1-1, with 9 bases matching TRBD1. Germline V CDR1 and CDR2: SNHLY, FYNNEI. V lost 6 bases and J lost 0; bases outside the gene matches: 11. The CDR3 runs to 17 residues. The CDR3 loop reads CASRWETGGRMNTEAFF. DNA for the CDR3: TGTGCCAGCAGATGGGAAACAGGGGGCCGGATGAACACTGAAGCTTTCTTT. Using reference TRBV2 and TRBJ1-1 for the parts outside the CDR3, the full variable domain is EPEVTQTPSHQVTQMGQEVILRCVPISNHLYFYWYRQILGQKVEFLVSFYNNEISEKSEIFDDQFSVERPDGSNFTLKIRSTKLEDSAMYFCASRWETGGRMNTEAFFGQGTRLTVV.